These T cell receptor beta chains were read from a single sample in a study of cytomegalovirus exposure and HLA in healthy donors. The method was immunoSEQ multiplex PCR; TCRdb's version includes in-frame clones alone and lacks a portion of them. The repertoire holds 100,000 to 150,000 clones, over 70% seen once, with 3.5% to 4.5% in the top ten. Sequencing input: PBMCs. The source of these receptors is a man aged 18 to 29 in good health and CMV-seropositive. Both conserved end residues are part of each CDR3. The D gene is left open where the match is weak. Only some rows state a clone size, as once, few, many or a class for expanded clones.

j_call clone_size d_call v_call cdr3_aa cdr3_nt
TRBJ2-1 . . TRBV5-4 CASSFGGVRSNEQFF TGTGCCAGCAGCTTCGGCGGGGTAAGATCCAATGAGCAGTTCTTC
TRBJ1-3 . . TRBV30 CAWTRGNTIYF TGTGCCTGGACTAGGGGAAACACCATATATTTT
TRBJ1-6 once . TRBV19 CASSTGQFNSPLHF TGTGCCAGTAGTACCGGACAGTTTAATTCACCCCTCCACTTT
TRBJ1-2 . . TRBV7-9 CASSSEAGVDDGYTF TGTGCCAGCAGCTCAGAGGCGGGGGTGGATGATGGCTACACCTTC
TRBJ1-1 . . TRBV5-1 CASSLSTGREEEAFF TGCGCCAGCAGCTTGAGCACCGGGAGGGAGGAGGAAGCTTTCTTT
TRBJ2-1 . TRBD1 TRBV27 CASSFQDRANEQFF TGTGCCAGCAGTTTTCAGGACAGGGCCAATGAGCAGTTCTTC
TRBJ1-2 . . TRBV11-2 CASSHPLQAIYGYTF TGTGCCAGCAGCCACCCCCTCCAGGCGATCTATGGCTACACCTTC
TRBJ2-3 . . TRBV5-1 CASSLGGRDTQYF TGCGCCAGCAGCTTGGGGGGCCGCGATACGCAGTATTTT
TRBJ2-2 . . TRBV6-4 CASSDEMNTGELFF TGTGCCAGCAGTGATGAGATGAACACCGGGGAGCTGTTTTTT
TRBJ1-4 . TRBD1 TRBV15 CATSRLASGGFSYEKLFF TGTGCCACCAGCAGATTAGCCTCAGGGGGCTTTAGTTATGAAAAACTGTTTTTT
TRBJ2-5 . TRBD1 TRBV5-4 CASSTPGQGLGLDRETQYF TGTGCCAGCAGCACTCCGGGACAGGGTCTAGGGCTAGACCGAGAGACCCAGTACTTC
TRBJ2-1 . TRBD2 TRBV5-1 CASSLEGTGLAVLNEQFF TGCGCCAGCAGCTTGGAAGGGACTGGACTAGCGGTCCTCAATGAGCAGTTCTTC
TRBJ2-2 . . TRBV5-1 CASSLSPETNTGELFF TGCGCCAGCAGCTTGTCTCCGGAGACGAACACCGGGGAGCTGTTTTTT
TRBJ1-1 . TRBD1 TRBV5-5 CASSTRTTGTGYPEAFF TGTGCCAGCAGCACAAGGACCACCGGGACAGGGTATCCTGAAGCTTTCTTT
TRBJ2-7 . . TRBV27 CASSRAGLPYEQYF TGTGCCAGCAGCCGGGCGGGACTCCCCTACGAGCAGTACTTC
TRBJ2-7 once . TRBV7-2 CASSLRRVGYKQYF TGTGCCAGCAGCTTACGCAGGGTTGGCTACAAGCAGTACTTC
TRBJ1-1 few . TRBV18 CASSYRTDTEAFF TGTGCCAGCTCATACCGGACAGACACTGAAGCTTTCTTT
TRBJ2-7 . TRBD1 TRBV29-1 CSVSGTGYSYEQYF TGCAGCGTTTCCGGGACAGGGTACTCCTACGAGCAGTACTTC